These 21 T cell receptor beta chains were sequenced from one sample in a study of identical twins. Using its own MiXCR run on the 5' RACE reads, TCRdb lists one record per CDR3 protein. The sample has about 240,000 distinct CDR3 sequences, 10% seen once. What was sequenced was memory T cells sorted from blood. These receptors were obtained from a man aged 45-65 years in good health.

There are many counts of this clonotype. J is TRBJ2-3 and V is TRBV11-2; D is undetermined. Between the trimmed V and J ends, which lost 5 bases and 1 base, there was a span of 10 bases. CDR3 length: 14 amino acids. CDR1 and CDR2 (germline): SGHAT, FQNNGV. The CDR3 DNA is TGTGCCAGCAGCGAAGGATTCGGCACAGATACGCAGTATTTT. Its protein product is CASSEGFGTDTQYF.

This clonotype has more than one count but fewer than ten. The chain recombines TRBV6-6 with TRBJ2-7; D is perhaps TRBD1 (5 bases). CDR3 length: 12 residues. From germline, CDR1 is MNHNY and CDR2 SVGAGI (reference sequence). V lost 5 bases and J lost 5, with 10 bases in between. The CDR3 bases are TGTGCCAGCAGTCCGACAGTCCACGAGCAGTACTTC. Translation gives CASSPTVHEQYF.

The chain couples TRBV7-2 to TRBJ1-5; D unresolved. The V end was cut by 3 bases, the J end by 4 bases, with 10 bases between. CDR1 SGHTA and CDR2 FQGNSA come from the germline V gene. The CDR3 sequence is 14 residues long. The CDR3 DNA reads TGTGCCAGCAGCTTGGGAAATCCAAATCAGCCCCAGCATTTT. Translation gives CASSLGNPNQPQHF. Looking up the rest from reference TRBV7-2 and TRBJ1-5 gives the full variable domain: GAGVSQSPSNKVTEKGKDVELRCDPISGHTALYWYRQSLGQGLEFLIYFQGNSAPDKSGLPSDRFSAERTGGSVSTLTIQRTQQEDSAVYLCASSLGNPNQPQHFGDGTRLSIL.

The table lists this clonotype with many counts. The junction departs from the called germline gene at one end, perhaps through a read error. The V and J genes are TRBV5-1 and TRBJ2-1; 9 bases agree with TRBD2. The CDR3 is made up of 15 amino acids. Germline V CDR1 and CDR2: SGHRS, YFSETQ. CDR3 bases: TGCGCCAGCAGATTGGGTAGCGGGAGAGTAGATGAGCAGTTCTTC. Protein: CASRLGSGRVDEQFF.

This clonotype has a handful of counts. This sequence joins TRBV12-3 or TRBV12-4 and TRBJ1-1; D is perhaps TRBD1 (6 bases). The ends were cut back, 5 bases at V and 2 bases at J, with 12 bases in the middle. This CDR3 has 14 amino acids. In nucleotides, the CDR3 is TGTGCCAGCAGTCCCGGACAGTTCAACACTGAAGCTTTCTTT. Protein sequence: CASSPGQFNTEAFF.

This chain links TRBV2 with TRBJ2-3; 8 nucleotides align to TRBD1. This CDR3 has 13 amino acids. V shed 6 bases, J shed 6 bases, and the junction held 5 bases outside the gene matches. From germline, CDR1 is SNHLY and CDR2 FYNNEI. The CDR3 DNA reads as TGTGCCAGCAGGGGGACAGGTGGGGATACGCAGTATTTT. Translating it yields CASRGTGGDTQYF.

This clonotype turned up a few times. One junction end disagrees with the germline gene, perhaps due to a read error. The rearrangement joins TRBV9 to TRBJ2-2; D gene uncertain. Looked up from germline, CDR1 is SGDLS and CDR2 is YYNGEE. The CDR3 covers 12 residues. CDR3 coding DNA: TGTGCCAGCAGCCCAGACACCAGGGAGCTGTTTTTT. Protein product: CASSPDTRELFF.

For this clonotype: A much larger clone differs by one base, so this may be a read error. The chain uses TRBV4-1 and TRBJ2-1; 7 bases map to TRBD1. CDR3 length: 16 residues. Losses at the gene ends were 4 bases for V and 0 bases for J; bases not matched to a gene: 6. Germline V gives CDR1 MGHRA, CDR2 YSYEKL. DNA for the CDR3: TGCGCCAGCAGCCCCCAGACAGGGTACTCCTACAATGAGCAGTTCTTC. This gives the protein CASSPQTGYSYNEQFF.

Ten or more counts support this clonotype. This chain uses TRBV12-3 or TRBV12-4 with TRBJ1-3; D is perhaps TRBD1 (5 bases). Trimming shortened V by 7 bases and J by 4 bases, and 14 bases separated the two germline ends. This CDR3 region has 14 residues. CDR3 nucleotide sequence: TGTGCCAGCAAGGGGAGGAAGGACGGAAACACCATATATTTT. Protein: CASKGRKDGNTIYF.

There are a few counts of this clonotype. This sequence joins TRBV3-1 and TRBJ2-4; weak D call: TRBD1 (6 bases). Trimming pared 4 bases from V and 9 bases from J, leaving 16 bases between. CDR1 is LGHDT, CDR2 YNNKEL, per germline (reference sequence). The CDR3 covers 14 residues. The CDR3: CASSPPNREGIQYF. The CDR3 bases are TGTGCCAGCAGCCCCCCGAACAGGGAAGGCATTCAGTACTTC.

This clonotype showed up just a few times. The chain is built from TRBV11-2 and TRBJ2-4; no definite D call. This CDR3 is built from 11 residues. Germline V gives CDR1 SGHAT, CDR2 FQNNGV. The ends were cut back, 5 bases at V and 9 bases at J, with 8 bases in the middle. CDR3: CASSLSGIQYF. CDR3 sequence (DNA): TGTGCCAGCAGCCTATCCGGCATTCAGTACTTC.

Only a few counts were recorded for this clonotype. The CDR3 loop is CASSQGQGRGSYTF. The CDR3 region has the DNA TGTGCCAGCAGCCAAGGACAGGGAAGGGGTAGCTACACCTTC. This chain connects TRBV28 to TRBJ1-2, with TRBD1 matching 8 bases. Germline lookup yields CDR1 MDHEN and CDR2 SYDVKM. The V and J ends lost 6 bases and 9 bases, in that order; junction bases with no gene match: 12. This CDR3 is built from 14 residues.

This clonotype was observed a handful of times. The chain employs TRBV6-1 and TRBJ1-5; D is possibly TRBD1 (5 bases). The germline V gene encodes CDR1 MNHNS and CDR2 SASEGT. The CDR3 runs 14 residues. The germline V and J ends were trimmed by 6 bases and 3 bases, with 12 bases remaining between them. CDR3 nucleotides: TGTGCCAGCAGACCACAGGAGACCAATCAGCCCCAGCATTTT. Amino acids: CASRPQETNQPQHF.

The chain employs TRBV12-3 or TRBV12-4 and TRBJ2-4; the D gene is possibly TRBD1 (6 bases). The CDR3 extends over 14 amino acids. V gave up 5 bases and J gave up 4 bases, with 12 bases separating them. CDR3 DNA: TGTGCCAGCAGTCCAACAGGGAATAAAAACATTCAGTACTTC. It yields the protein CASSPTGNKNIQYF.

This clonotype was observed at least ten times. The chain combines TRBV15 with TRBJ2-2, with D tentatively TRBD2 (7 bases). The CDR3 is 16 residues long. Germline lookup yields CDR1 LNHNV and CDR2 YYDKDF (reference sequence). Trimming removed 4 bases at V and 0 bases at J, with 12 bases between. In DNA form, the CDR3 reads TGTGCCACCAGCAAGGGGCGGGGGCCGAACACCGGGGAGCTGTTTTTT. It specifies CATSKGRGPNTGELFF.

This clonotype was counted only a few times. The CDR3 is CAWSVLGLAGEGGQFF. DNA for the CDR3: TGTGCCTGGAGTGTGCTGGGACTAGCGGGAGAAGGGGGGCAGTTCTTC. The chain uses TRBV30 and TRBJ2-1; 14 bases agree with TRBD2. Germline trimming cut 0 bases from V and 12 bases from J; bases unmatched to any gene: 10. The CDR3 loop spans 16 amino acids. Germline V gene lookup returns CDR1 GTSNPN and CDR2 SVGIG (reference sequence).

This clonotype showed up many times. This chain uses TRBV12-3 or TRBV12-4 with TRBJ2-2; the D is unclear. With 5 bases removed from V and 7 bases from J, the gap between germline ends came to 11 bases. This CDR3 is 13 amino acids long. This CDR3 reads CASSTPGRGELFF. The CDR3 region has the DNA TGTGCCAGCAGTACACCGGGCCGCGGGGAGCTGTTTTTT.

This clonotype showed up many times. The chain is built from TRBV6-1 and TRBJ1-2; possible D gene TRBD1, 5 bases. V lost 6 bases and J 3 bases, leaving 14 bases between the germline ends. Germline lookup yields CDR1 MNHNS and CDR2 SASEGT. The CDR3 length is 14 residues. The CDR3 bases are TGTGCCAGCAGGCCTGAAGGGGACTACTATGGCTACACCTTC. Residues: CASRPEGDYYGYTF.

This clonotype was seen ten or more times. Here the CDR3 DNA reads TGTGCCAGCACCGGGACCTACGAGCAGTACTTC. It is translated as CASTGTYEQYF. The chain is built from TRBV2 and TRBJ2-7, with D tentatively TRBD2 (5 bases). V lost 7 bases, J lost 2 bases, and 6 bases lay in between. Germline CDR1 reads SNHLY; CDR2 reads FYNNEI. This CDR3 is built from 11 residues. Together with reference TRBV2 and TRBJ2-7, the CDR3 gives the full variable domain: EPEVTQTPSHQVTQMGQEVILRCVPISNHLYFYWYRQILGQKVEFLVSFYNNEISEKSEIFDDQFSVERPDGSNFTLKIRSTKLEDSAMYFCASTGTYEQYFGPGTRLTVT.

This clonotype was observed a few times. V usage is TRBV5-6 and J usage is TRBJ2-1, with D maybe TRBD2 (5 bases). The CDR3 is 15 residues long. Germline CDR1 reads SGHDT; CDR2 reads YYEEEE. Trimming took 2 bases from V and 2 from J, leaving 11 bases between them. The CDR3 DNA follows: TGTGCCAGCAGCTTCTCGGGGAAAACCTACAATGAGCAGTTCTTC. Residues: CASSFSGKTYNEQFF. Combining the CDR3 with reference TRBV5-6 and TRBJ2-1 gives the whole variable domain DAGVTQSPTHLIKTRGQQVTLRCSPKSGHDTVSWYQQALGQGPQFIFQYYEEEERQRGNFPDRFSGHQFPNYSSELNVNALLLGDSALYLCASSFSGKTYNEQFFGPGTRLTVL.

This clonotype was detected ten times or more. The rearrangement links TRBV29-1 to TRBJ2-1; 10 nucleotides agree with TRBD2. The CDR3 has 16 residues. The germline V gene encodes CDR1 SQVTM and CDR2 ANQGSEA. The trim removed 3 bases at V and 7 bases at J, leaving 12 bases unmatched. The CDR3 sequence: CSVDLWVLAGRNEQFF. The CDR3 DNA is TGCAGCGTTGACCTATGGGTACTAGCGGGGCGAAATGAGCAGTTCTTC.